These T cell receptor beta chains were read from a single sample in a study of cytotoxic CD8 clonotypes in ibrutinib-treated CLL. Method: immunoSEQ multiplex PCR; TCRdb's copy keeps in-frame clones and lacks some. The sample consists of approximately 15,000 clones, 64% of them appearing once. Source: PBMCs, taken before ibrutinib treatment. These receptors all stem from a human donor with chronic lymphocytic leukemia. Each CDR3 is given with its conserved first and last residue. The D gene is left open where the match is weak. Some rows have no size entry. The others give once, few or many, or a class for an expanded clone.

length,D,V,size,J,DNA,CDR3
14,TRBD1,TRBV27,NA,TRBJ2-7,TGTGCCAGCAGCGGACAGGAGACCGTTTACGAGCAGTACTTC,CASSGQETVYEQYF
15,TRBD2,TRBV5-4,few,TRBJ2-1,TGTGCCAGCAGCTTGGAAGCGGGGTCCTACAATGAGCAGTTCTTC,CASSLEAGSYNEQFF
15,TRBD1,TRBV9,once,TRBJ1-2,TGTGCCAGCAGCCCTTGGGACAGGGGAGTATACGGCTACACCTTC,CASSPWDRGVYGYTF
11,NA,TRBV20-1,NA,TRBJ2-1,TGCAGTGCGCGCCTCTACAATGAGCAGTTCTTC,CSARLYNEQFF
13,NA,TRBV5-6,NA,TRBJ1-6,TGTGCCAGCACCGGGACGGGGGAATCACCCCTCCACTTT,CASTGTGESPLHF
15,TRBD1,TRBV6-5,once,TRBJ1-2,TGTGCCAGCAGACAGAACGGACAGGAAAACTATGGCTACACCTTC,CASRQNGQENYGYTF
15,NA,TRBV11-3,NA,TRBJ2-7,TGTGCCAGCAGCGTAGGGACGGAGGTAGTCTACGAGCAGTACTTC,CASSVGTEVVYEQYF
14,TRBD1,TRBV29-1,NA,TRBJ1-5,TGCAGCGTTGCAGGGGGCGAGAGCAATCAGCCCCAGCATTTT,CSVAGGESNQPQHF
15,TRBD1,TRBV5-4,NA,TRBJ2-2,TGTGCCAGCAGTTGGACAGGGGGCGCATCTGGGGAGCTGTTTTTT,CASSWTGGASGELFF
15,NA,TRBV2,medium-sized,TRBJ1-3,TGTGCCAGCAGTGAGGGACAAATCGTAGGAAACACCATATATTTT,CASSEGQIVGNTIYF
16,TRBD1,TRBV5-1,NA,TRBJ1-1,TGCGCCAGCAGCTTGGTGGCAGGGGGCGCTGTCACTGAAGCTTTCTTT,CASSLVAGGAVTEAFF
15,NA,TRBV4-2,NA,TRBJ2-3,TGTGCCAGCAGCCAAGTAACTGGTACCACAGATACGCAGTATTTT,CASSQVTGTTDTQYF
14,NA,TRBV28,NA,TRBJ2-7,TGTGCCAGCAGTTTAGGAGGGGTCCCCTACGAGCAGTACTTC,CASSLGGVPYEQYF
16,NA,TRBV7-8,few,TRBJ1-1,TGTGCCAGCAGCCCCAGGGACGGCGTCATGAACACTGAAGCTTTCTTT,CASSPRDGVMNTEAFF
13,NA,TRBV14,NA,TRBJ1-2,TGTGCCAGCAGCCAAGGGCAAAGCTATGGCTACACCTTC,CASSQGQSYGYTF
14,NA,TRBV19,few,TRBJ1-6,TGTGCCAGTAGTATCTCCAGGAATAATTCACCCCTCCACTTT,CASSISRNNSPLHF
18,TRBD2,TRBV19,few,TRBJ2-6,TGTGCCAGTAGTATAGACGGCACGGGGGGCTCTGGGGCCAACGTCCTGACTTTC,CASSIDGTGGSGANVLTF
13,TRBD1,TRBV5-5,NA,TRBJ2-7,TGTGCCAGCAGCTCCGGGACAGTCTACGAGCAGTACTTC,CASSSGTVYEQYF
13,NA,TRBV9,NA,TRBJ2-7,TGTGCCAGCAGCCCAGGGGGGAACTACGAGCAGTACTTC,CASSPGGNYEQYF
16,NA,TRBV7-9,NA,TRBJ1-2,TGTGCCAGCAGCACTCGGACAGTTTCGTGGGTCTATGGCTACACCTTC,CASSTRTVSWVYGYTF
12,NA,TRBV7-9,NA,TRBJ2-7,TGTGCCAGCAGCCCTAGTTATGGCGAGCAGTACTTC,CASSPSYGEQYF
13,NA,TRBV7-9,many,TRBJ1-1,TGTGCCAGCAGTGTAAGCCAGAACACTGAAGCTTTCTTT,CASSVSQNTEAFF
13,NA,TRBV5-5,NA,TRBJ1-1,TGTGCCAGCAGCTTGGATGGGATAACTGAAGCTTTCTTT,CASSLDGITEAFF
15,TRBD2,TRBV19,many,TRBJ2-2,TGTGCCAGCGGGACTAGCGGACTCATCACCGGGGAGCTGTTTTTT,CASGTSGLITGELFF
14,TRBD1,TRBV5-5,once,TRBJ1-4,TGTGCCAGCAGCTTCTTGACAGGGAGGGAAAAACTGTTTTTT,CASSFLTGREKLFF
15,NA,TRBV5-5,NA,TRBJ1-3,TGTGCCAGCAGCTTGATGACAGCGATTGGCAACACCATATATTTT,CASSLMTAIGNTIYF
14,NA,TRBV2,NA,TRBJ1-1,TGTGCCAGCAGTGATGTCAGATTGAACACTGAAGCTTTCTTT,CASSDVRLNTEAFF
13,TRBD1,TRBV7-9,NA,TRBJ1-2,TGTGCCAGCAGCAAACTGACAGGGCACGGCTACACCTTC,CASSKLTGHGYTF
17,NA,TRBV5-5,NA,TRBJ1-6,TGTGCCAGCAGCCCATATTGGGAGAGCTCCTATAATTCACCCCTCCACTTT,CASSPYWESSYNSPLHF
16,TRBD1,TRBV19,few,TRBJ1-5,TGTGCCAGTAGTATGGGGGACAGTTATAGCAATCAGCCCCAGCATTTT,CASSMGDSYSNQPQHF
16,NA,TRBV4-2,NA,TRBJ1-2,TGTGCCAGCAGCCAAGATGTCGAAGAAGCTAACTATGGCTACACCTTC,CASSQDVEEANYGYTF
15,TRBD1,TRBV9,large,TRBJ2-7,TGTGCCAGCAGCGTTCAGACAGGGGGCATCGACGAGCAGTACTTC,CASSVQTGGIDEQYF
15,NA,TRBV28,few,TRBJ2-2,TGTGCCAGCAGTTCCTTCTGGAGGGCTACCGGGGAGCTGTTTTTT,CASSSFWRATGELFF
14,TRBD1,TRBV19,NA,TRBJ1-1,TGTGCCAGTAGTGGGGACAGGGAGGCCACTGAAGCTTTCTTT,CASSGDREATEAFF
14,NA,TRBV19,once,TRBJ1-2,TGTGCCAGTAGAAGGACGGGAACAAACTATGGCTACACCTTC,CASRRTGTNYGYTF
14,NA,TRBV5-6,once,TRBJ2-5,TGTGCCAGCAGCTTGGGGACAGTTAAAGAGACCCAGTACTTC,CASSLGTVKETQYF
12,NA,TRBV2,NA,TRBJ2-2,TGTGCCAGCAGTGAGACGACAAGGGAGCTGTTTTTT,CASSETTRELFF
17,NA,TRBV5-6,NA,TRBJ1-2,TGTGCCAGCAGCCTTCCCCCCCGGTCGGCGACTAACTATGGCTACACCTTC,CASSLPPRSATNYGYTF
12,NA,TRBV7-6,NA,TRBJ1-1,TGTGCCAGCAGATCCATGAACACTGAAGCTTTCTTT,CASRSMNTEAFF
12,NA,TRBV29-1,NA,TRBJ2-7,TGCAGCGTTGAAGATTCGGGTGCAGAGCAGTACTTC,CSVEDSGAEQYF
13,NA,TRBV2,few,TRBJ1-5,TGTGCCAGTTCAGCCGGACGCAATCAGCCCCAGCATTTT,CASSAGRNQPQHF
13,NA,TRBV15,few,TRBJ1-2,TGTGCCACCAGCAGAGACCATTTCGTTGGCTACACCTTC,CATSRDHFVGYTF